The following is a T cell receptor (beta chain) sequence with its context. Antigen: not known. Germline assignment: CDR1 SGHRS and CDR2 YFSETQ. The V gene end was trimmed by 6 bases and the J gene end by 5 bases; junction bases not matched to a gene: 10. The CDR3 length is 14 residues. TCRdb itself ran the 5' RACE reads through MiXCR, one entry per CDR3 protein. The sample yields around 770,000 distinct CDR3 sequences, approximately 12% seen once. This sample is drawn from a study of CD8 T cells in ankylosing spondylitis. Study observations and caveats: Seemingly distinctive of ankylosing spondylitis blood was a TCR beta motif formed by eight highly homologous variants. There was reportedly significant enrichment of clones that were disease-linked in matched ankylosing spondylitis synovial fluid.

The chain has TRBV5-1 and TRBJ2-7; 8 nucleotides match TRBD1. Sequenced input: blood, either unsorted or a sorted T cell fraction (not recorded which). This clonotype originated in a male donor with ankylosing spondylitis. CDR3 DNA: TGCGCCAGCACCTTTGACAGGGGTCAGAACGAGCAGTACTTC. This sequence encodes CASTFDRGQNEQYF.